This T cell receptor (beta chain) appears in the sequencing data of a study of long-term antiretroviral therapy in people with HIV. CDR3 size: 14 residues. V shed 10 bases and J shed 4 bases, with 17 bases lying between them. The germline V gene encodes CDR1 MNHEY and CDR2 SVGAGI. This was the immunoSEQ v3.0 assay at survey level. Using immunoSEQ multiplex PCR, the repertoire was profiled, and TCRdb retains in-frame clones only, with some absent. Of under 35,000 clones in the sample, around 96% were seen once. The sequence came from a man aged 25 to 40 with HIV. The gene calls are TRBV6-5 and TRBJ1-5, with D possibly matching TRBD1 (5 bases). The sample here was unsorted PBMCs, taken 6.5 to 6.9 years after starting antiretroviral therapy. CDR3 region: CATKEGSANQPQHF. The CDR3 DNA reads as TGTGCCACCAAAGAGGGGTCAGCTAATCAGCCCCAGCATTTT.